The clone carrying this TCR beta chain showed up just a few times. Its antigen remains unidentified. These data originate in a study of T cell repertoires in cytomegalovirus infection. Study in general: CMV epitopes used comprised recently identified HLA-C-restricted ones and well-studied HLA-B-restricted ones. Matching HLA type, along with CMV infection, was indicated by public TCR beta signatures.

TCRdb processed the reads anew with MiXCR; each CDR3 protein has one entry. The sample records 570,000 or so distinct CDR3 sequences, 35% to 50% being singletons. General study findings and limits: Using cumulative public TCR beta family frequency, the authors identified those who carried CMV together with the relevant HLA. In two of eight donors, the top clonotype was HLA-C-restricted CMV-specific.

The germline V gene encodes CDR1 SGHVS and CDR2 FQNEAQ. This CDR3 has 14 residues. V lost 5 bases to trimming and J lost 4 bases, with 12 bases between them. The receptor was isolated from a human donor in good health (CMV status not recorded). Some clones in this sample may be carry-over from other donors' samples. The sample consisted of cultured PBMCs, taken from culture after CMV antigen stimulation. This chain uses TRBV7-8 with TRBJ1-3; possibly TRBD1 for D (6 bases). The CDR3 DNA sequence: TGTGCCAGCAGCGTACAGGGATCCGGAAACACCATATATTTT. This codes for CASSVQGSGNTIYF.